This T cell receptor (beta chain) was identified during a study of blood T cell repertoires in COVID-19. Clones were read by immunoSEQ multiplex PCR, and TCRdb kept only the in-frame ones, dropping some. The data contain about 82,000 clones, under 90% of them singletons. The CDR3 spans 15 residues. Trimming removed 0 bases from V and 2 bases from J, with 8 bases in between. Germline V lookup: CDR1 SNHLY, CDR2 FYNNEI. Sequencing was carried out using peripheral blood. The sequence was obtained from a woman in her thirties or forties with active or convalescent COVID-19. The chain uses TRBV2 and TRBJ1-5; D not resolved. CDR3 region: CASSEATTGNQPQHF. CDR3 nucleotide sequence: TGTGCCAGCAGTGAAGCAACGACTGGCAATCAGCCCCAGCATTTT. Full variable domain (rest looked up from reference TRBV2 and TRBJ1-5): EPEVTQTPSHQVTQMGQEVILRCVPISNHLYFYWYRQILGQKVEFLVSFYNNEISEKSEIFDDQFSVERPDGSNFTLKIRSTKLEDSAMYFCASSEATTGNQPQHFGDGTRLSIL.